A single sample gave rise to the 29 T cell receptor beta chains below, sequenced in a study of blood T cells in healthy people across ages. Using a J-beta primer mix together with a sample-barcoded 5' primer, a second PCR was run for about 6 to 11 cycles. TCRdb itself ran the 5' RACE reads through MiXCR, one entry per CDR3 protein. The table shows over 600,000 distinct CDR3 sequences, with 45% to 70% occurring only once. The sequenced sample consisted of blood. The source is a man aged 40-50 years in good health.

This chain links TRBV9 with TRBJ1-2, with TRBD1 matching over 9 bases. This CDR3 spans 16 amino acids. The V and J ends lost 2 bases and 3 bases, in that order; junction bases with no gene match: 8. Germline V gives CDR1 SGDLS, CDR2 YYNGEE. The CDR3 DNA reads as TGTGCCAGCAGCGTCTCTTTGGACAGGGGTGACTATGGCTACACCTTC. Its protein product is CASSVSLDRGDYGYTF.

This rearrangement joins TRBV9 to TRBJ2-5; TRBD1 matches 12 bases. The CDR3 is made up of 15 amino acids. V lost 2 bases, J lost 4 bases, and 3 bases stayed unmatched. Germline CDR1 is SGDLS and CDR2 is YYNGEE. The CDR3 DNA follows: TGTGCCAGCAGCGTGGGACAGGGGGCCTTAGAGACCCAGTACTTC. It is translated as CASSVGQGALETQYF.

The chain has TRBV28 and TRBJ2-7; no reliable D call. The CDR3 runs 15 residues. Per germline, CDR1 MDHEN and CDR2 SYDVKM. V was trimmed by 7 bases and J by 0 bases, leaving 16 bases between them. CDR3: CASTLVTDFSYEQYF. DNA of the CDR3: TGTGCCAGCACCCTTGTGACGGATTTCTCCTACGAGCAGTACTTC.

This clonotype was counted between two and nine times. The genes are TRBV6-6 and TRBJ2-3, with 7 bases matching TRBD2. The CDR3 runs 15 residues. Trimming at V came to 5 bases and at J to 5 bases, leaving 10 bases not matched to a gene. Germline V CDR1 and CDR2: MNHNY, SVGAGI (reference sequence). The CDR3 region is CASSNRDYPGDTQYF. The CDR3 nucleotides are TGTGCCAGCAGTAACCGGGACTACCCAGGAGATACGCAGTATTTT.

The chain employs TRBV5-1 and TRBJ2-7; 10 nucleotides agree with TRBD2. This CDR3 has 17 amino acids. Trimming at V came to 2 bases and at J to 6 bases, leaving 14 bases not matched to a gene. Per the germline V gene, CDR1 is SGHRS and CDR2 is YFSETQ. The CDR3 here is CASSLRTSGGGSREQYF. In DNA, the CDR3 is TGCGCCAGCAGCTTAAGGACTAGCGGAGGAGGTAGCCGCGAGCAGTACTTC.

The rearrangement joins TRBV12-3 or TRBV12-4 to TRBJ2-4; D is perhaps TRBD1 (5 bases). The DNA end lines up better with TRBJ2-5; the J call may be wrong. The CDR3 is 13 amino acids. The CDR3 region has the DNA TGTGCCAGCAGCCGGACAACGGAAGAGACCCAGTACTTC. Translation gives CASSRTTEETQYF.

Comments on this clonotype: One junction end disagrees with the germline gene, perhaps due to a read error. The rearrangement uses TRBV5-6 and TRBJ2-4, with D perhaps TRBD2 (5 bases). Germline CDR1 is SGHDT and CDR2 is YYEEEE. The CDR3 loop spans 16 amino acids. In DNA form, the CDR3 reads TGTGTCAGCAGCTTGGGAGAGACGGTAGCCAAAAACATTCAGTACTTC. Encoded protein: CVSSLGETVAKNIQYF. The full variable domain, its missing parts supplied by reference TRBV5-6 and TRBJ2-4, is DAGVTQSPTHLIKTRGQQVTLRCSPKSGHDTVSWYQQALGQGPQFIFQYYEEEERQRGNFPDRFSGHQFPNYSSELNVNALLLGDSALYLCVSSLGETVAKNIQYFGAGTRLSVL.

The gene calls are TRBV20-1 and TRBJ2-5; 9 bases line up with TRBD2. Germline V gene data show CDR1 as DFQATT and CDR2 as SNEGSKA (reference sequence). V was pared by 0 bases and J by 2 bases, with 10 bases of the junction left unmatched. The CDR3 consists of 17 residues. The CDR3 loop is CSARDWASGTVQETQYF. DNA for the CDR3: TGCAGTGCTAGAGATTGGGCTAGCGGGACCGTGCAAGAGACCCAGTACTTC.

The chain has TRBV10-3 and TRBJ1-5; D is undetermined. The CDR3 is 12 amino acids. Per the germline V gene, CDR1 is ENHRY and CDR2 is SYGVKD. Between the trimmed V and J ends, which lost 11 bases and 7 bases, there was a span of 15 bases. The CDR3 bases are TGTGCCGGTAGGCACTTAGGGCAGCCCCAGCATTTT. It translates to CAGRHLGQPQHF.

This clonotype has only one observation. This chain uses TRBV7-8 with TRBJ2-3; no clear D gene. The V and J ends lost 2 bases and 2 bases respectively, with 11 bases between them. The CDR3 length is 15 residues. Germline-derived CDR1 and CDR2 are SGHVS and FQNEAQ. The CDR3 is CASSLRIQITDTQYF. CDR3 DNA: TGTGCCAGCAGCTTACGTATCCAGATCACAGATACGCAGTATTTT.

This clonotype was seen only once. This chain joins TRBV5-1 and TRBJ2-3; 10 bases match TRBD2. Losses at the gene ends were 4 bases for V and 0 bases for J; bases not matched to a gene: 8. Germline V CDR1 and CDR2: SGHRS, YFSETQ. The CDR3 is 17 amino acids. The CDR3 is CASSPLVSGGSTDTQYF. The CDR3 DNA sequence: TGCGCCAGCAGCCCCCTTGTTAGCGGGGGGAGCACAGATACGCAGTATTTT.

Written as DNA, the CDR3 is TGTGCCAGCAGCGGGGGGACAGAAGAGACCCAGTACTTC. Protein product: CASSGGTEETQYF. This chain uses TRBV7-3 with TRBJ2-5; a weak D match, TRBD1 (7 bases). Germline values: CDR1 SGHTA, CDR2 FQGTGA. V lost 5 bases and J lost 3, with 10 bases in between. The CDR3 loop spans 13 amino acids.

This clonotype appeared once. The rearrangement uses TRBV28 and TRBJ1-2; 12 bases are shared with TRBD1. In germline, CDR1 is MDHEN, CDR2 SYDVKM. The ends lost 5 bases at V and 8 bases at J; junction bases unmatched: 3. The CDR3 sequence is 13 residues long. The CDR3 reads CASSGTGGIGYTF. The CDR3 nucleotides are TGTGCCAGCAGTGGGACAGGGGGCATCGGCTACACCTTC.

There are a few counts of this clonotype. The CDR3: CSVQGLAGGYTGELFF. The CDR3 bases are TGCAGCGTTCAGGGACTAGCGGGGGGGTACACCGGGGAGCTGTTTTTT. The J gene is TRBJ2-2, the V gene TRBV29-1; 16 nucleotides agree with TRBD2. V gave up 5 bases and J gave up 3 bases; unmatched junction bases: 3. The CDR3 totals 16 residues. In germline, CDR1 is SQVTM, CDR2 ANQGSEA.

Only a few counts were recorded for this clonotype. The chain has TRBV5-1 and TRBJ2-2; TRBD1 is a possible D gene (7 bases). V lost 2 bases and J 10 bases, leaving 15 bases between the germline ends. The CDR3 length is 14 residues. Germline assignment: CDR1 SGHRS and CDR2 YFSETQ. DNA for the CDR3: TGCGCCAGCAGCTTTACTGCAGGGGGGACGGAGCTGTTTTTT. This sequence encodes CASSFTAGGTELFF.

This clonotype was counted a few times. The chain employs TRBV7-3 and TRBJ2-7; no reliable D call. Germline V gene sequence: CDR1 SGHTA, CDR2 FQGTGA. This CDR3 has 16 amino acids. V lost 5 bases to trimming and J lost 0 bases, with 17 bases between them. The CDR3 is CASSELREDRSYEQYF. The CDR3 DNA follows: TGTGCCAGCAGCGAACTACGAGAGGACCGCTCCTACGAGCAGTACTTC. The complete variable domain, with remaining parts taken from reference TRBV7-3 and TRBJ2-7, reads GAGVSQTPSNKVTEKGKYVELRCDPISGHTALYWYRQSLGQGPEFLIYFQGTGAADDSGLPNDRFFAVRPEGSVSTLKIQRTERGDSAVYLCASSELREDRSYEQYFGPGTRLTVT.

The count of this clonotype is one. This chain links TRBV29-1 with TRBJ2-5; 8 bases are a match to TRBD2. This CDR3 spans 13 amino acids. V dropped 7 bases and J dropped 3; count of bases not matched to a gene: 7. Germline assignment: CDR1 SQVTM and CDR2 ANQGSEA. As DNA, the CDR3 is TGCAGCGCGGCGGGCGGGAGGAAAGAGACCCAGTACTTC. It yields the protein CSAAGGRKETQYF. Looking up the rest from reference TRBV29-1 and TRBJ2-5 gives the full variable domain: SAVISQKPSRDICQRGTSLTIQCQVDSQVTMMFWYRQQPGQSLTLIATANQGSEATYESGFVIDKFPISRPNLTFSTLTVSNMSPEDSSIYLCSAAGGRKETQYFGPGTRLLVL.

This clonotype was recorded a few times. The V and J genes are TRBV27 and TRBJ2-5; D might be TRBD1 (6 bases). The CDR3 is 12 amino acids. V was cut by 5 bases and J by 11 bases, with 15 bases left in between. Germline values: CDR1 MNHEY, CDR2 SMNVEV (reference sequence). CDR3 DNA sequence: TGTGCCAGCAGTCAGGGGTGGAGTGAGCAGTACTTC. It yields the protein CASSQGWSEQYF.

The DNA of the CDR3 is TGTGCCAGCAGCTTAACTTGGGGAAATGAGCAGTTCTTC. Protein sequence: CASSLTWGNEQFF. The chain couples TRBV11-2 to TRBJ2-1, with no clear D. CDR1 is SGHAT, CDR2 FQNNGV, per germline. The CDR3 is 13 residues long. Trimming took off 2 bases at V and 7 bases at J, with 9 bases between the two ends.

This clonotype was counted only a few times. The CDR3 nucleotides read TGTGCCAGCAGCTTAGCAGCGGGCCCCTTGGCCGGCTACACCTTC. Protein: CASSLAAGPLAGYTF. This chain links TRBV7-9 with TRBJ1-2; no definite D call. This CDR3 comprises 15 residues. Germline V CDR1 and CDR2: SEHNR, FQNEAQ (reference sequence). Trimming left V 0 bases short and J 8 bases short, with 16 bases between.

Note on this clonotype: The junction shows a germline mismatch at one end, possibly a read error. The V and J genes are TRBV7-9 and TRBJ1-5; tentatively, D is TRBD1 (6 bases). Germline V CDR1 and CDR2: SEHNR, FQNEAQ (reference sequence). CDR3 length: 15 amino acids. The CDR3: CASSPQGMGLQLQHF. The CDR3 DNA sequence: TGTGCCAGCAGCCCACAGGGAATGGGCCTTCAGCTCCAGCATTTT.

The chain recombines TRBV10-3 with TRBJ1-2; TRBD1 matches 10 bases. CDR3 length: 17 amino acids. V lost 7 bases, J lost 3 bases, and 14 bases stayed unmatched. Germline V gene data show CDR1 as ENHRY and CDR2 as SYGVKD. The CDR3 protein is CAITASPGQGPDYGYTF. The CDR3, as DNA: TGTGCCATCACCGCCAGCCCGGGACAGGGGCCGGACTATGGCTACACCTTC.

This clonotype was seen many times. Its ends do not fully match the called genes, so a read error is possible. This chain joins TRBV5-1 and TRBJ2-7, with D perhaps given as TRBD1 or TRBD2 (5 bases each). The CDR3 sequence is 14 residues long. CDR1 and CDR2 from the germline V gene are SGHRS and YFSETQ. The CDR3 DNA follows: TGTGCCAGCAGCTTGGATGGGGGCTCCTACGAGCAGTACTTC. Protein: CASSLDGGSYEQYF.

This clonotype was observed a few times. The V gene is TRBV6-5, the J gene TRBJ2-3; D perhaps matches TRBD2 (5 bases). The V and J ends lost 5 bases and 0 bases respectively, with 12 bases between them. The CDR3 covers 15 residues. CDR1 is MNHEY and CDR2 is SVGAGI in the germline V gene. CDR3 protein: CASSPRSVSTDTQYF. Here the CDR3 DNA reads TGTGCCAGCAGTCCTCGTAGCGTTAGCACAGATACGCAGTATTTT.

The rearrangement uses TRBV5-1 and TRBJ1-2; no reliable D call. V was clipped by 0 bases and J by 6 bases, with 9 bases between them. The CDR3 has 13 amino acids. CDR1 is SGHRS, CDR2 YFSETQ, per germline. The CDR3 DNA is TGCGCCAGCAGCTTGGCGGGGTGGGATGGCTACACCTTC. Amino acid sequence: CASSLAGWDGYTF.

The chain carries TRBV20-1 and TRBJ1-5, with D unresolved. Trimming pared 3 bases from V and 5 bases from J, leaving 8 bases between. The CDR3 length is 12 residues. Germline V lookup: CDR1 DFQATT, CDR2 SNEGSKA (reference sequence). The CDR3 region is CSASFPDQPQHF. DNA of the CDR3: TGCAGTGCTAGTTTTCCCGATCAGCCCCAGCATTTT.

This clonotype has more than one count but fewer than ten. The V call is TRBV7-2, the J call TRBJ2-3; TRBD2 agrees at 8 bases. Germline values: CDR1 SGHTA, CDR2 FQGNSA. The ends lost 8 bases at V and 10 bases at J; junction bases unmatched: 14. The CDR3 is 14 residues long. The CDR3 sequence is CASLPGRGARSQYF. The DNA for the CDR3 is TGTGCCAGCTTACCCGGGCGGGGGGCTCGATCGCAGTATTTT.

CDR3 residues: CASGWDTQYF. The CDR3 region has the DNA TGTGCCAGCGGTTGGGATACGCAGTATTTT. The chain links TRBV6-6 to TRBJ2-3; D remains ambiguous. The CDR3 spans 10 residues. V was clipped by 8 bases and J by 6 bases, with 6 bases between them. Germline CDR1 MNHNY, CDR2 SVGAGI (reference sequence).

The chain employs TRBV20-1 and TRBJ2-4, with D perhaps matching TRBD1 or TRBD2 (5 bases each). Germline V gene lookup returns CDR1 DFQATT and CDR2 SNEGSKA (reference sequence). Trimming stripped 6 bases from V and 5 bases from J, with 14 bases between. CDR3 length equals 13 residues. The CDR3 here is CSAHLGVQNIQYF. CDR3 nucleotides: TGCAGTGCCCACCTGGGGGTCCAAAACATTCAGTACTTC.